This T cell receptor (beta chain) emerged from a study of blood T cell repertoires in COVID-19. Study-level background: T cells, B-cell-depleted T cells, or PBMCs provided the cDNA or gDNA that served as material.

The V gene's germline CDR1 is SGHVS and CDR2 FQNEAQ. V was pared by 5 bases and J by 0 bases, with 10 bases of the junction left unmatched. There are 17 residues in the CDR3. Methods used by the authors: Researchers report that nucleated cell counts were estimated from reference gene primer amplification. TCRdb's copy holds only in-frame clones and misses some; the assay was immunoSEQ multiplex PCR. The DNA gave D and trimming, while V, J and clone size come from that table. The profile shows some 110,000 clones, just under 85% of them singletons. The sequenced sample was peripheral blood. The source is a woman older than 75 with active or convalescent COVID-19. The chain uses TRBV7-8 and TRBJ1-5; 7 nucleotides agree with TRBD1. The CDR3 spells CASSPRGGVGSNQPQHF. For the CDR3, the DNA is TGTGCCAGCAGCCCTCGAGGGGGCGTTGGTAGCAATCAGCCCCAGCATTTT.